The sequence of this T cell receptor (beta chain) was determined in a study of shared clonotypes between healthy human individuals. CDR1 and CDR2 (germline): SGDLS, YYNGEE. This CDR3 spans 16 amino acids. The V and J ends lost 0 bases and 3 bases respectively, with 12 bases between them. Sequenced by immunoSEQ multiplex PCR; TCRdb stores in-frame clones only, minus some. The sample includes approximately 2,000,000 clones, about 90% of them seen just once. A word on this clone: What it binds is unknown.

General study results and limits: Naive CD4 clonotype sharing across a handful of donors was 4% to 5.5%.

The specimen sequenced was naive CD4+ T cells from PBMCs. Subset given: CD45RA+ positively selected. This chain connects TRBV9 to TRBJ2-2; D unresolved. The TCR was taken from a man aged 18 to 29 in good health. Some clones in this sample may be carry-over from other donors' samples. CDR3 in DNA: TGTGCCAGCAGCGTAGTTTCTGCGACCTACACCGGGGAGCTGTTTTTT. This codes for CASSVVSATYTGELFF. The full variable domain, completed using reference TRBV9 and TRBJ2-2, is DSGVTQTPKHLITATGQRVTLRCSPRSGDLSVYWYQQSLDQGLQFLIQYYNGEERAKGNILERFSAQQFPDLHSELNLSSLELGDSALYFCASSVVSATYTGELFFGEGSRLTVL.